This TCR beta chain appears in the sequencing data of a study of blood T cell repertoires in COVID-19. Here immunoSEQ multiplex PCR was the method, and the copy in TCRdb shows in-frame clones only, minus some. The sample lists about 400,000 clones, roughly 91% occurring once. Germline V CDR1 and CDR2: MDHEN, SYDVKM. The CDR3 loop spans 14 amino acids. The J segment lost 5 bases and the V segment lost 4 bases, leaving 7 bases of the junction unmatched. The TCR sequence derives from a woman in her 30s who had recovered from COVID-19. The material sequenced was PBMCs or T cells enriched from blood (not recorded which). The genes are TRBV28 and TRBJ2-5; 7 nucleotides agree with TRBD2. The CDR3 DNA follows: TGTGCCAGCAGTTCAATGCAGGGAGGGGAGACCCAGTACTTC. Translated: CASSSMQGGETQYF.